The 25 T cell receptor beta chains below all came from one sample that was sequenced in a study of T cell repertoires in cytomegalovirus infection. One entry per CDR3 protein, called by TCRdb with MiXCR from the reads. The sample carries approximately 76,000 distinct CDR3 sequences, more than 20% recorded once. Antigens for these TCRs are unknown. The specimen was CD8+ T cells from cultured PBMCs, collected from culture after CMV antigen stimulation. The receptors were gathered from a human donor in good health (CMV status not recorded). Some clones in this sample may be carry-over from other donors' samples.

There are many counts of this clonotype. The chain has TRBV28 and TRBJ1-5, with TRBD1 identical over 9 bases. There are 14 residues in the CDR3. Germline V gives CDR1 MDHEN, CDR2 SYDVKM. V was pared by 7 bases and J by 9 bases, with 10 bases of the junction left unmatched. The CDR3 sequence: CASTATGGILPQHF. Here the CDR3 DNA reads TGTGCCAGCACCGCGACAGGGGGTATTCTGCCCCAGCATTTT.

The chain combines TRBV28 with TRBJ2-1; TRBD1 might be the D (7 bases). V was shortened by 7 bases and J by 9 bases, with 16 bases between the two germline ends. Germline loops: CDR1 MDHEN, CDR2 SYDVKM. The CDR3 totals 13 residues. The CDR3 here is CASMVRGAGEQFF. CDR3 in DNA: TGTGCCAGCATGGTCAGGGGGGCGGGTGAGCAGTTCTTC. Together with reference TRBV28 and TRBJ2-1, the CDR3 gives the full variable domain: DVKVTQSSRYLVKRTGEKVFLECVQDMDHENMFWYRQDPGLGLRLIYFSYDVKMKEKGDIPEGYSVSREKKERFSLILESASTNQTSMYLCASMVRGAGEQFFGPGTRLTVL.

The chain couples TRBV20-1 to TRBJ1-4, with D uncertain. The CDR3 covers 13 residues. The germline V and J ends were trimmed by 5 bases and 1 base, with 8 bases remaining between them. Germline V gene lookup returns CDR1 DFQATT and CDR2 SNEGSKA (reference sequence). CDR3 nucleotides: TGCAGTGCTCCTTACGGAACTAATGAAAAACTGTTTTTT. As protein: CSAPYGTNEKLFF.

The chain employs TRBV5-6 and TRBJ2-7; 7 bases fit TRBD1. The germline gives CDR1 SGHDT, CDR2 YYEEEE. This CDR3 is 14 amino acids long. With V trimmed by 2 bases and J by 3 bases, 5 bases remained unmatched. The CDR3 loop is CASSFGTEIYEQYF. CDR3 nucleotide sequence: TGTGCCAGCAGCTTCGGGACAGAAATCTACGAGCAGTACTTC.

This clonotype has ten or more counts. Here the CDR3 reads CASSIQRWETQYF. The CDR3 DNA is TGTGCCAGCAGTATTCAGAGGTGGGAGACCCAGTACTTC. The V gene is TRBV27, the J gene TRBJ2-5; D is ambiguous. Trimming stripped 5 bases from V and 5 bases from J, with 12 bases between. Germline CDR1 and CDR2: MNHEY and SMNVEV (reference sequence). The CDR3 runs to 13 residues.

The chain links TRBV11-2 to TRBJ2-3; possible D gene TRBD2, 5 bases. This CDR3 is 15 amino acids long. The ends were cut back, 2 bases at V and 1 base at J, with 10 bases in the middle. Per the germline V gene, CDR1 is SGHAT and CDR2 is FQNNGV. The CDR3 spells CASSLRGFGTDTQYF. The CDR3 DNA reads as TGTGCCAGCAGCTTAAGAGGGTTCGGCACAGATACGCAGTATTTT.

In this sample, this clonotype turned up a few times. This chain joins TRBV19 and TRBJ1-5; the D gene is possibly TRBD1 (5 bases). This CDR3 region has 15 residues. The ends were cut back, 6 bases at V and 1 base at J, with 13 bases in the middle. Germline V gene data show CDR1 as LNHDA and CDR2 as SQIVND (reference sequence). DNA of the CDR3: TGTGCCAGTAGGGAACAGGTGACCAGCAATCAGCCCCAGCATTTT. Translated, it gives CASREQVTSNQPQHF. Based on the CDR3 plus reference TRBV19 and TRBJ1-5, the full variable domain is DGGITQSPKYLFRKEGQNVTLSCEQNLNHDAMYWYRQDPGQGLRLIYYSQIVNDFQKGDIAEGYSVSREKKESFPLTVTSAQKNPTAFYLCASREQVTSNQPQHFGDGTRLSIL.

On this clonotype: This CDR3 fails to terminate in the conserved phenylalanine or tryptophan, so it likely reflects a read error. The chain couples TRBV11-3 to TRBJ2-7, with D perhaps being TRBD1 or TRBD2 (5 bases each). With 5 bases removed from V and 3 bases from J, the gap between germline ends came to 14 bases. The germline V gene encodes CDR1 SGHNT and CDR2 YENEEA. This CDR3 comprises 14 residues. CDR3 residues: CASSLPEGSYEQYS. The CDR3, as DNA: TGTGCCAGCAGCCTGCCTGAGGGGAGCTACGAGCAGTACTCC.

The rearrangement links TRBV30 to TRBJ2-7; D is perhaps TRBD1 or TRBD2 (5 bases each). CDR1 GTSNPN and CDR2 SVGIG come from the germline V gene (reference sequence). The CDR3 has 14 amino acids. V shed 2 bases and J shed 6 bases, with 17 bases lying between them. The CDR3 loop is CAWSSPAGTAEQYF. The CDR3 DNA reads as TGTGCCTGGAGTTCCCCAGCAGGGACGGCCGAGCAGTACTTC. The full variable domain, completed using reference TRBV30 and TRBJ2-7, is SQTIHQWPATLVQPVGSPLSLECTVEGTSNPNLYWYRQAAGRGLQLLFYSVGIGQISSEVPQNLSASRPQDRQFILSSKKLLLSDSGFYLCAWSSPAGTAEQYFGPGTRLTVT.

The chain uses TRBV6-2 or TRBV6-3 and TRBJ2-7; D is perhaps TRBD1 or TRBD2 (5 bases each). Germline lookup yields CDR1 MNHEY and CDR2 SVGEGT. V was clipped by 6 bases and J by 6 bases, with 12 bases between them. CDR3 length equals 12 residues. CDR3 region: CASSPDGAEQYF. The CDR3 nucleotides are TGTGCCAGCAGCCCCGACGGGGCCGAGCAGTACTTC.

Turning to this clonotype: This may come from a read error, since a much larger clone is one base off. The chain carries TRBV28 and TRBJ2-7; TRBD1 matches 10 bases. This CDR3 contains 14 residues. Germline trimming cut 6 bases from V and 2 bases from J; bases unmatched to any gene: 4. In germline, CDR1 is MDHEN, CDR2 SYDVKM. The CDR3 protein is CASSGDRGAYEQYF. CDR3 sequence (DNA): TGTGCCAGCAGCGGGGACAGGGGAGCCTACGAGCAGTACTTC.

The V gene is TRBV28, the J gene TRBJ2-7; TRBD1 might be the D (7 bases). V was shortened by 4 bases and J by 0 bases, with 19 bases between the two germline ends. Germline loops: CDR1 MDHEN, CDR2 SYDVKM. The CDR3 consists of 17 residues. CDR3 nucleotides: TGTGCCAGCAGTTCCCACGCGGGACAGCTTATCTCCTACGAGCAGTACTTC. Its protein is CASSSHAGQLISYEQYF. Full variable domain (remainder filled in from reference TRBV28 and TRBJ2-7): DVKVTQSSRYLVKRTGEKVFLECVQDMDHENMFWYRQDPGLGLRLIYFSYDVKMKEKGDIPEGYSVSREKKERFSLILESASTNQTSMYLCASSSHAGQLISYEQYFGPGTRLTVT.

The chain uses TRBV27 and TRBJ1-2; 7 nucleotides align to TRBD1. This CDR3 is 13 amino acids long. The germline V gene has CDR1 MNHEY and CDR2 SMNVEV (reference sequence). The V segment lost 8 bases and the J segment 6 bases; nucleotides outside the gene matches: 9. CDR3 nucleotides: TGTGCCAGCCGGGACAGAACGGTGGATGGCTACACCTTC. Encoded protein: CASRDRTVDGYTF.

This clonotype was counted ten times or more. The CDR3 region has the DNA TGTGCCAGCAGCCTGAGCGGGGATGGCTACACCTTC. It codes for CASSLSGDGYTF. The chain has TRBV5-6 and TRBJ1-2; no firm D call. Per the germline V gene, CDR1 is SGHDT and CDR2 is YYEEEE. V was pared by 4 bases and J by 6 bases, with 10 bases between. The CDR3 consists of 12 residues. Drawing the rest from reference TRBV5-6 and TRBJ1-2, the complete variable domain is DAGVTQSPTHLIKTRGQQVTLRCSPKSGHDTVSWYQQALGQGPQFIFQYYEEEERQRGNFPDRFSGHQFPNYSSELNVNALLLGDSALYLCASSLSGDGYTFGSGTRLTVV.

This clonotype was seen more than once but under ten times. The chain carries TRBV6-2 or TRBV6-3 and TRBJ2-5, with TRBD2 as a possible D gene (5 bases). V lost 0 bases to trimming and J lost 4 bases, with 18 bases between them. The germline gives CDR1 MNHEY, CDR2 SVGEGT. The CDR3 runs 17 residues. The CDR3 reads CASSYSEGGSSRETQYF. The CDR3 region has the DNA TGTGCCAGCAGTTACTCCGAAGGTGGGAGTTCGAGAGAGACCCAGTACTTC.

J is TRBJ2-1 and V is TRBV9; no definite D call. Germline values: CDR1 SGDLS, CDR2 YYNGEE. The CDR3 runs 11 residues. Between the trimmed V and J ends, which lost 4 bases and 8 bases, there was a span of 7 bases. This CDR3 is CASSHGDEQFF. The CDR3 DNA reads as TGTGCCAGCAGCCATGGAGATGAGCAGTTCTTC.

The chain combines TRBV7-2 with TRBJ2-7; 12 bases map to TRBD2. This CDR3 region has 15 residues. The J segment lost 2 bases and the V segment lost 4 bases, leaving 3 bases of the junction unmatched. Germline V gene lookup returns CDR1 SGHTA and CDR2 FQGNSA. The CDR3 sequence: CASSYGLAGTYEQYF. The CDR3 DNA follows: TGTGCCAGCAGCTACGGACTAGCGGGGACCTACGAGCAGTACTTC.

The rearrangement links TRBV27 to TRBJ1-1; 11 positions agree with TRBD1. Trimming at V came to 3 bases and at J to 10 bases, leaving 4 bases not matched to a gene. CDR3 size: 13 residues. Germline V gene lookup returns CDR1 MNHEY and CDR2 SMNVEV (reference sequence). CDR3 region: CASSLKGQGAAFF. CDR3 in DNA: TGTGCCAGCAGTTTGAAAGGACAGGGGGCAGCTTTCTTT.

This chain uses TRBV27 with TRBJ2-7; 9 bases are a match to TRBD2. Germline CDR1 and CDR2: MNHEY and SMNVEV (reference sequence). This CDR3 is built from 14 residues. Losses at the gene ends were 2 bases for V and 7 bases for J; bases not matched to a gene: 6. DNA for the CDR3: TGTGCCAGCAGTTTAGCGGGAGGGGGCCAGGAGCAGTACTTC. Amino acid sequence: CASSLAGGGQEQYF.

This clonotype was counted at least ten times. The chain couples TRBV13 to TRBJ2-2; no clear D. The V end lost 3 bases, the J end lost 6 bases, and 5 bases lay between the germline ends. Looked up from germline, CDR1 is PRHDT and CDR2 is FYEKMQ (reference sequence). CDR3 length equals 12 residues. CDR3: CASSFEAGELFF. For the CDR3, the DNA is TGTGCCAGCAGCTTTGAGGCCGGGGAGCTGTTTTTT.

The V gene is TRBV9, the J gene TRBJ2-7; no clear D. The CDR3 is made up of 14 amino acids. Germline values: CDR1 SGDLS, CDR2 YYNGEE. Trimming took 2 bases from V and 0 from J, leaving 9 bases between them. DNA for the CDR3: TGTGCCAGCAGCGTGGACGGAGACTCCTACGAGCAGTACTTC. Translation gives CASSVDGDSYEQYF. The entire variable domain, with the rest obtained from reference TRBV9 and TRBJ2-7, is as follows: DSGVTQTPKHLITATGQRVTLRCSPRSGDLSVYWYQQSLDQGLQFLIQYYNGEERAKGNILERFSAQQFPDLHSELNLSSLELGDSALYFCASSVDGDSYEQYFGPGTRLTVT.

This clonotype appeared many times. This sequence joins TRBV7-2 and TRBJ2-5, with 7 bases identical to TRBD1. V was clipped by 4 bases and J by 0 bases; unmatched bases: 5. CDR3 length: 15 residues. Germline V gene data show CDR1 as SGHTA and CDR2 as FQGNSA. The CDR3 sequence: CASSSQTGYQETQYF. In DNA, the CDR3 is TGTGCCAGCAGCTCCCAGACAGGGTACCAAGAGACCCAGTACTTC.

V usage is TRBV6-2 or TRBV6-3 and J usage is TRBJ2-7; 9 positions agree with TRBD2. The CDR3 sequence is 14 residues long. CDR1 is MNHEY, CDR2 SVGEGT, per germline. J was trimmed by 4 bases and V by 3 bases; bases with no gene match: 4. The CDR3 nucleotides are TGTGCCAGCAGTTATGGTAGCGGGGGATACGAGCAGTACTTC. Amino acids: CASSYGSGGYEQYF.

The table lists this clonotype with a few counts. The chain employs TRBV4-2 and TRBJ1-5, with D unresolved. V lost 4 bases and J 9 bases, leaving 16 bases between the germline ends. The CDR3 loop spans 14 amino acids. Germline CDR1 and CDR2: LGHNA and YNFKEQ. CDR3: CASSPDLSGWPQHF. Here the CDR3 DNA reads TGTGCCAGCAGCCCAGACCTGAGCGGTTGGCCCCAGCATTTT.

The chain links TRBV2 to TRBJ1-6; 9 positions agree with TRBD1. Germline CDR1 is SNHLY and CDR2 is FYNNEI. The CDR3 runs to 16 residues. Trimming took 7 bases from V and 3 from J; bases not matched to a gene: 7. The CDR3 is CASKRTGDFYNSPLHF. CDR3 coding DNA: TGTGCCAGCAAAAGGACAGGGGATTTCTATAATTCACCCCTCCACTTT.